Below, one TCR beta chain is given with its context. It has no known antigen specificity. No base qualities exist here, and no much larger clone lies one base off it. The sample is drawn from a study of Tregs in tolerant kidney transplant recipients (dated by TCRdb to the late 2010s). Study-level background: The study used TCRbeta sequencing to identify donor-specific regulatory T cells before combined kidney and bone marrow transplantation, then tracked those cells after transplant. TCRbeta repertoire sequencing was used in a few healthy controls to compare several ways of expanding Tregs specific for an allogeneic donor.

Trimming takes 9 bases off V and 2 bases off J; junction bases not matched to a gene: 7. The CDR3 sequence holds 14 residues, the cysteine and phenylalanine included. The kept DNA is CDR3 alone, 42 bases in frame from the first base. The germline V gene specifies SNHLY as CDR1 and FYNNEI as CDR2. Unstimulated Tregs (CD4+CD25+CD127-), CD4+ non-Tregs (CD4+CD25-), CD4 and CD8 cells were FACS-sorted from thawed PBMCs. Blood from healthy controls was obtained either as purchased buffy coats or from healthy volunteers. Healthy control blood was processed by Ficoll density gradient to PBMCs and cryopreserved; patient PBMCs were collected before and after transplant. The study at large found these results: The most biologically relevant and donor-specific TCRbeta repertoire appeared to be identified by expanding Tregs with activated donor B cells. The study was limited by small patient numbers, and the findings need validation in larger populations and under other immunosuppression protocols. Although technical replication error seemed to be minimal, the question of biological reproducibility was not addressed directly.

Genomic DNA was extracted from sorted cells with the QIAGEN DNeasy Blood and Tissue Kit for TCRbeta CDR3 sequencing. Through immunoSEQ, high-throughput TCRbeta CDR3 sequencing was done commercially, including PCR amplification with internal controls and bias correction. Turning to the authors' computational methods: A unique productive TCRbeta sequence was defined by the CDR3 nucleotide sequence when primers matched, and otherwise by the CDR3 amino acid sequence together with the Vbeta and Jbeta genes. As a correction for sorting error, sequences shared between sorted populations at a frequency ratio of 2:1 or less were discarded, and the remaining shared sequences were assigned to the higher population. Donor-reactive sequences were defined as at least 5-fold expanded in CFSE-low cells versus unstimulated cells, with frequency of at least 0.01% in CFSE-low cells. Jensen-Shannon divergence calculated on the top 100 TCRbeta sequences ranked by frequency was used to measure repertoire divergence. For samples with multiple sequencing runs, sorting error was corrected in each run separately before the runs were combined. Held by TCRdb, this immuneACCESS table contains in-frame sequences only and omits some clones. Under half of the omission traces to an unresolved V gene where checked; the cause of the rest is unknown. That table supplies the V and J calls and clone size; D and trimming were determined from the DNA. This sample gives 15,000 to 17,000 clones in total; roughly nine tenths of them show up just once. The top ten constitute roughly 13% of the sample.

The chain links TRBV2 with TRBJ1-5; 7 central nucleotides agree with TRBD1. Sequenced input: CD8+ T cells from blood. This receptor was identified in a human donor in good health. CDR3 loop: CASKVTGGNQPQHF. The DNA reads as follows: TGTGCCAGTAAGGTAACAGGGGGCAATCAGCCCCAGCATTTT.